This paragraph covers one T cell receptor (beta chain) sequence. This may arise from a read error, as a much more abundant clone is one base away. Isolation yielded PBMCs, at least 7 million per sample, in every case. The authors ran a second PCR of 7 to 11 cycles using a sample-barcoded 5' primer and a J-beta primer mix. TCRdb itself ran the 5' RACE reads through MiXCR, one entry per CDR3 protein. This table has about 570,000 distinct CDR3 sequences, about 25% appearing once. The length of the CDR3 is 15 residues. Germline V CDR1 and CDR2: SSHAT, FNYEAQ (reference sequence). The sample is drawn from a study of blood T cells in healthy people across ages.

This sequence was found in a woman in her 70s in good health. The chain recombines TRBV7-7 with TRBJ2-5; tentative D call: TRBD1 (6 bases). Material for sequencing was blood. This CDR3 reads CASSFSDHREETQYF. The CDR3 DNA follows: TGTGCTAGCAGCTTTTCGGACCACAGGGAAGAGACCCAGTACTTC.